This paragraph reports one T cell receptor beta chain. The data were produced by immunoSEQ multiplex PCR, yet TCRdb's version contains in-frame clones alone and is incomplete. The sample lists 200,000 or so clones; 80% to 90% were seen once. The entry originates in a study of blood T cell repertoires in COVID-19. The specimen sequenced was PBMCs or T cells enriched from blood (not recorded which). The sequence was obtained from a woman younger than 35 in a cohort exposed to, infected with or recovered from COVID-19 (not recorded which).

In DNA, the CDR3 is TGTGCCAGCAGCCATACCGGGGGAAGGGTCAATGAGCAGTTCTTC. This translates into CASSHTGGRVNEQFF. The chain combines TRBV3-1 (or the pseudogene TRBV3-2) with TRBJ2-1, with a possible D match to TRBD2 (6 bases). Between the trimmed V and J ends, which lost 3 bases and 6 bases, there was a span of 15 bases. CDR1 LGHDT and CDR2 YNNKEL come from the germline V gene (reference sequence). CDR3 length: 15 residues.